The entry below gives a single T cell receptor beta chain sequence along with its context. The antigen remains undetermined. This sample was included in a study of T cells in Graves' hyperthyroidism and ophthalmopathy. Notes on the study in general: Blood also contained most expanded thyroid clonotypes above 0.001.

Reasons for excluding patients were uncontrolled infection, other autoimmune disease, pregnancy or lactation. Source material for PBMCs was more than 9.5 ml fresh peripheral blood. V was cut by 6 bases and J by 7 bases, with 19 bases left in between. The CDR3 totals 14 residues. Germline assignment: CDR1 MNHEY and CDR2 SMNVEV (reference sequence). What was amplified from RNA transcripts were TCR beta CDR3 regions. The HTBI set primed first-round TCR CDR3 RT-PCR. TCRdb used MiXCR to reprocess the multiplex PCR reads, holding one entry per CDR3 protein. The table has about 380,000 distinct CDR3 sequences, 15% to 20% seen once.

The material sequenced was blood. This TCR came from a man between 18 and 29 years old with Graves' ophthalmopathy. V usage is TRBV27 and J usage is TRBJ2-7; no clear D gene. This CDR3 is CASSSLGPLREQYF. CDR3 nucleotides: TGTGCCAGCAGCTCACTTGGACCACTAAGGGAGCAGTACTTC.